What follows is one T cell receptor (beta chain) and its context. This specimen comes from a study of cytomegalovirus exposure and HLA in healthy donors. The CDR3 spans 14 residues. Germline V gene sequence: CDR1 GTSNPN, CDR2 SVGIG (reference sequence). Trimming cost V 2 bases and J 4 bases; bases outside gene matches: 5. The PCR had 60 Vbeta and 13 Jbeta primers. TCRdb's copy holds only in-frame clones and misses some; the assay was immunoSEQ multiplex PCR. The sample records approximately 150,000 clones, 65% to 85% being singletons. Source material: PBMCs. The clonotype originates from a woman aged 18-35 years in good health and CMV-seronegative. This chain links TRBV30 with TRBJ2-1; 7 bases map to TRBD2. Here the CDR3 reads CAWSSKAGYNEQFF. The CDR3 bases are TGTGCCTGGAGTTCAAAAGCGGGATACAATGAGCAGTTCTTC.